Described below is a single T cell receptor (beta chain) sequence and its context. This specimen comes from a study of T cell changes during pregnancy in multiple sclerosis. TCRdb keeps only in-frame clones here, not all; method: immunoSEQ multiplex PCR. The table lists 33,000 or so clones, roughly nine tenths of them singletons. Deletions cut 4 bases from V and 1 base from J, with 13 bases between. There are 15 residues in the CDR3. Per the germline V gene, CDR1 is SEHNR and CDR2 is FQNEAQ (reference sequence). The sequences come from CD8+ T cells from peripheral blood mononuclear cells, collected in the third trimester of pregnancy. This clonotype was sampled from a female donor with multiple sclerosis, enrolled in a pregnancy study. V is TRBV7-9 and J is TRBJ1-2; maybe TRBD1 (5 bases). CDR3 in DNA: TGTGCCAGCAGCTCCGGACAACGACTTAACTATGGCTACACCTTC. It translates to CASSSGQRLNYGYTF.